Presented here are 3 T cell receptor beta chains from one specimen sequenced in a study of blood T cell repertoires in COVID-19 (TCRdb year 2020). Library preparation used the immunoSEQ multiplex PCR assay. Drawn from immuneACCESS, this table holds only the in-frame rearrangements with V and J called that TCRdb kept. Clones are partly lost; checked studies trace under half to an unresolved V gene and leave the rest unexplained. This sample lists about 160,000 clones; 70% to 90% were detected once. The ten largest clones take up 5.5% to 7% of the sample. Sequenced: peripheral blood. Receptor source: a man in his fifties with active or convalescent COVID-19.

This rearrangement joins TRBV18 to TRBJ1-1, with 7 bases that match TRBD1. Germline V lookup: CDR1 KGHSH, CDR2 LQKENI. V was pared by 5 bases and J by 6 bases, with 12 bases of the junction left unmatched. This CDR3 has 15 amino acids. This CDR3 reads CASSSGTGANAEAFF. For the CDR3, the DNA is TGTGCCAGCTCATCCGGAACAGGGGCTAACGCTGAAGCTTTCTTT.

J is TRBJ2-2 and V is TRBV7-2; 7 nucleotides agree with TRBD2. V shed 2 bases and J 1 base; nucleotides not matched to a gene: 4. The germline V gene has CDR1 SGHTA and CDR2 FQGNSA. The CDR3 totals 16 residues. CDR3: CASSLSGGRNTGELFF. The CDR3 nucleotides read TGTGCCAGCAGCTTATCGGGCGGGAGGAACACCGGGGAGCTGTTTTTT.

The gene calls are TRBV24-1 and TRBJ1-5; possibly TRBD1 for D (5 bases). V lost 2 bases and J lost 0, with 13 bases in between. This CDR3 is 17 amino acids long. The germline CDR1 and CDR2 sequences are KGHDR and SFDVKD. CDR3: CATSDSQTAYSNQPQHF. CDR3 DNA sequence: TGTGCCACCAGTGATTCACAGACAGCTTATAGCAATCAGCCCCAGCATTTT.